This T cell receptor beta chain is from a study of sequential checkpoint blockade in melanoma. Looking at the study overall: Arm A got nivolumab then ipilimumab; arm B the reverse, 1:1. TCRbeta immunosequencing was performed on DNA from 75 to 95 pretreatment melanoma tumor samples. Under 25 patients had matched tumor biopsies before treatment and at week 13 after nivolumab or ipilimumab alone. Findings of the study overall: Response in arm A was associated with pretreatment TIL clonality.

There are a few counts of this clone. Its antigen is unknown. Sequencing was performed with immunoSEQ multiplex PCR; in TCRdb, only in-frame clones are kept and a portion is missing. The sample lists around 7,000 clones, roughly 20% occurring once. The sample's treatment: randomized to nivolumab then ipilimumab (arm A) or the reverse (arm B). This sequence originates from a human donor with melanoma. The specimen comprised tumor tissue (inferred from file names), sampled from a patient given nivolumab and ipilimumab in sequence.

The CDR3 loop is CASSQSGVTYNEQFF. The DNA of the CDR3 is TGTGCCAGCAGCCAAAGCGGGGTAACCTACAATGAGCAGTTCTTC. The chain recombines TRBV11-3 with TRBJ2-1; TRBD2 agrees at 7 bases. The germline V gene has CDR1 SGHNT and CDR2 YENEEA. The CDR3 extends over 15 amino acids. V lost 5 bases, J lost 2 bases, and 6 bases stayed unmatched.